The present T cell receptor beta chain was sequenced within a study of cytomegalovirus exposure and HLA in healthy donors. Only in-frame clones appear in the TCRdb table, and some are missing; sequencing was by immunoSEQ multiplex PCR. Of about 120,000 clones in the sample, roughly 90% were seen once. In germline, CDR1 is MDHEN, CDR2 SYDVKM. This CDR3 has 17 residues. V was cut by 5 bases and J by 4 bases, with 20 bases left in between. This receptor was taken from a woman aged 18-29 years in good health and CMV-seronegative. The chain joins TRBV28 to TRBJ1-4; tentatively, D is TRBD1 (5 bases). Specimen: PBMCs. In nucleotides, the CDR3 is TGTGCCAGCAGTCCCCCCGAGTGGGCGGGGGTTAATGAAAAACTGTTTTTT. Its protein product is CASSPPEWAGVNEKLFF.